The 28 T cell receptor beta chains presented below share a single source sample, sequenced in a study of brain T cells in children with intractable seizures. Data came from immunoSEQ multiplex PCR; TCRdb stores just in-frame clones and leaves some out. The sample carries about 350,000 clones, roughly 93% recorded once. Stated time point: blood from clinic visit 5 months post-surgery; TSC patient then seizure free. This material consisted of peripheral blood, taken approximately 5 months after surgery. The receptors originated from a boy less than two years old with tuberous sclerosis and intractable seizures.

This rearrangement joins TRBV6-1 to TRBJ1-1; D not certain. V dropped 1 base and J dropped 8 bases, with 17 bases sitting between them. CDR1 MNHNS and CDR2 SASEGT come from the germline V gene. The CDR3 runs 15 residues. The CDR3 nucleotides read TGTGCCAGCAGTGAAGAGGTGGCGGGGAGTAGGGAAGCTTTCTTT. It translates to CASSEEVAGSREAFF.

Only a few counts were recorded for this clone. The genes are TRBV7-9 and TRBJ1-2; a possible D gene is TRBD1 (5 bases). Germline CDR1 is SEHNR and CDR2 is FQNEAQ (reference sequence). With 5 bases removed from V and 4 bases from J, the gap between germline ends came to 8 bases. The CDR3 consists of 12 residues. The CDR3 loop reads CASSPDSYGYTF. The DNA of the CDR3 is TGTGCCAGCAGCCCCGACAGCTATGGCTACACCTTC.

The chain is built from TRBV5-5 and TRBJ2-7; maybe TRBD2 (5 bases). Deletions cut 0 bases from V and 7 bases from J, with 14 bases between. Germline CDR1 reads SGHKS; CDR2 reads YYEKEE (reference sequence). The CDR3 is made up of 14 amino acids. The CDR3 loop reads CASSLAGMGREQYF. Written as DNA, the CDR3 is TGTGCCAGCAGCTTGGCCGGGATGGGTCGGGAGCAGTACTTC.

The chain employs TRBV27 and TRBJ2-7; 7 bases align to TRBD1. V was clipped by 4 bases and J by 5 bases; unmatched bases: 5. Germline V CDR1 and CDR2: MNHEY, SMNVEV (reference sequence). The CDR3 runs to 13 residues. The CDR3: CASSSYTGDEQYF. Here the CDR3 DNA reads TGTGCCAGCAGTTCATATACAGGGGACGAGCAGTACTTC.

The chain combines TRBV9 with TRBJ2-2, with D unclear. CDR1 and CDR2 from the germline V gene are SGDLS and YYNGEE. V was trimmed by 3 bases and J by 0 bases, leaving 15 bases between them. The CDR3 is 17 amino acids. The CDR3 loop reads CASSDSSTGANTGELFF. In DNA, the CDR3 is TGTGCCAGCAGCGACTCTTCCACGGGCGCGAACACCGGGGAGCTGTTTTTT.

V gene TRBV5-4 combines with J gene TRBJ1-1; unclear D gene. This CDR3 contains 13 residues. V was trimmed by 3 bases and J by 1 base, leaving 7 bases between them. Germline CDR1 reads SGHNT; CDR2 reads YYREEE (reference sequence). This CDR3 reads CASSSPGNTEAFF. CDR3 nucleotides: TGTGCCAGCAGCTCCCCAGGGAACACTGAAGCTTTCTTT.

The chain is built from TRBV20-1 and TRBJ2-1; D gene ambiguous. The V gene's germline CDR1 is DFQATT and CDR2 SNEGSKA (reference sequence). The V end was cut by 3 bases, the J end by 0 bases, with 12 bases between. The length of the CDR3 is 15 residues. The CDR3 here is CSASFGKSSYNEQFF. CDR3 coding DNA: TGCAGTGCTAGTTTCGGAAAATCCTCCTACAATGAGCAGTTCTTC.

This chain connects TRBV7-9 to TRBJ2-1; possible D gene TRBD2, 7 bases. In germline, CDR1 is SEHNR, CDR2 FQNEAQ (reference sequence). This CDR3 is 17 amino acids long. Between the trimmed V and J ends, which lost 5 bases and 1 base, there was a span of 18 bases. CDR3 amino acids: CASSPALGGASYNEQFF. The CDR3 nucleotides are TGTGCCAGCAGCCCCGCGTTGGGGGGGGCATCCTACAATGAGCAGTTCTTC.

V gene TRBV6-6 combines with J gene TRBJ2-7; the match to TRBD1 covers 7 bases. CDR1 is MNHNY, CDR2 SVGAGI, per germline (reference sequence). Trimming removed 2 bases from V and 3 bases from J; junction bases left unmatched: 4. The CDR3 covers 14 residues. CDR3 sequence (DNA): TGTGCCAGCAGTTACGGGACAGCCAACTACGAGCAGTACTTC. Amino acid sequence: CASSYGTANYEQYF.

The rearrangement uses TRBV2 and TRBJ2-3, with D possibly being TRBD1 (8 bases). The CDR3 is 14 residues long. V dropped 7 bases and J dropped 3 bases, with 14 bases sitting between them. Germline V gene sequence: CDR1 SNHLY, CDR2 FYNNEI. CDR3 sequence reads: CASKDRGGTDTQYF. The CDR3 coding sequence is TGTGCCAGCAAAGACAGGGGAGGGACAGATACGCAGTATTTT.

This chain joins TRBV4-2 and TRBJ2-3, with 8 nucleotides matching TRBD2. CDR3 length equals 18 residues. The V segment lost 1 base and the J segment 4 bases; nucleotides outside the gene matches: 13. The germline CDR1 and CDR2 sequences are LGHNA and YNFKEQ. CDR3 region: CASSQVGPSGRRSDTQYF. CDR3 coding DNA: TGTGCCAGCAGCCAAGTCGGGCCTAGCGGGCGGAGGTCAGATACGCAGTATTTT.

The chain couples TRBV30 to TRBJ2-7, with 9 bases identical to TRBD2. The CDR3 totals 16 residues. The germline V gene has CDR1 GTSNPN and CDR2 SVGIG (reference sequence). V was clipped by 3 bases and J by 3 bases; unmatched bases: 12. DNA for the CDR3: TGTGCCTGGAGACAATTGGGGCTAGCGGGAATCTACGAGCAGTACTTC. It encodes CAWRQLGLAGIYEQYF.

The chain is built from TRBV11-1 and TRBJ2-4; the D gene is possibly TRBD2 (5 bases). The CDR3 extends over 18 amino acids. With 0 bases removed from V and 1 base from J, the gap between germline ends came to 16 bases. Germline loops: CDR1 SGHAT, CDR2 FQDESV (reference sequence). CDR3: CASSLATRPGEAKNIQYF. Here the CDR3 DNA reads TGTGCCAGCAGCTTAGCTACCCGACCCGGGGAGGCCAAAAACATTCAGTACTTC. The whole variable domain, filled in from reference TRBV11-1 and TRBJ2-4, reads EAEVAQSPRYKITEKSQAVAFWCDPISGHATLYWYRQILGQGPELLVQFQDESVVDDSQLPKDRFSAERLKGVDSTLKIQPAELGDSAMYLCASSLATRPGEAKNIQYFGAGTRLSVL.

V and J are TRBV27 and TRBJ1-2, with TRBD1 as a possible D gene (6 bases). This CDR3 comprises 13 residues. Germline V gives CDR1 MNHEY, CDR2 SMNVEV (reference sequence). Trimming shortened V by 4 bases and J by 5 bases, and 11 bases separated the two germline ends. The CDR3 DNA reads TGTGCCAGCAGTTACAGGGCTGGTTATGGCTACACCTTC. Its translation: CASSYRAGYGYTF.

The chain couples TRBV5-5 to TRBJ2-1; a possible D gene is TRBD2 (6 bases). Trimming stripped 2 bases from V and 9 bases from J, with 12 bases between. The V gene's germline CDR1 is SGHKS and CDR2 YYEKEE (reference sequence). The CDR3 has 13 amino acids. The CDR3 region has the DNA TGTGCCAGCAGCTTTGACCCCGGGGGTGAGCAGTTCTTC. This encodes CASSFDPGGEQFF. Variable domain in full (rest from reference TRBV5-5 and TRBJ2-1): DAGVTQSPTHLIKTRGQQVTLRCSPISGHKSVSWYQQVLGQGPQFIFQYYEKEERGRGNFPDRFSARQFPNYSSELNVNALLLGDSALYLCASSFDPGGEQFFGPGTRLTVL.

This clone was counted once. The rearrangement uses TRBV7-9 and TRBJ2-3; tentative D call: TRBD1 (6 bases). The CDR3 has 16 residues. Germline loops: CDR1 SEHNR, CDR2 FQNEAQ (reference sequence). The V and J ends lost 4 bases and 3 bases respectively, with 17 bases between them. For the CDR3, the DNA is TGTGCCAGCAGCTATCAGGCTAGGGGGTCGACAGATACGCAGTATTTT. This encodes CASSYQARGSTDTQYF.

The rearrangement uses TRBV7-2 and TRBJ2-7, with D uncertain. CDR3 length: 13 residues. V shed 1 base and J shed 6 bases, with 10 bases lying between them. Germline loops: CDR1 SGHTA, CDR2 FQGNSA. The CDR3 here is CASSLGSPREQYF. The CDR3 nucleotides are TGTGCCAGCAGCTTAGGCTCCCCTCGCGAGCAGTACTTC. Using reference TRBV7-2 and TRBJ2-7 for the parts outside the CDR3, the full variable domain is GAGVSQSPSNKVTEKGKDVELRCDPISGHTALYWYRQSLGQGLEFLIYFQGNSAPDKSGLPSDRFSAERTGGSVSTLTIQRTQQEDSAVYLCASSLGSPREQYFGPGTRLTVT.

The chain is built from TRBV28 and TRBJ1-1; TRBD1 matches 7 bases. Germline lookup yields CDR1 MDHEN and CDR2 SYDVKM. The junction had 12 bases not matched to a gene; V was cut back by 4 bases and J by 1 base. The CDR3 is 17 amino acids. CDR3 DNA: TGTGCCAGCAGTTCCTCGGTACAGGGGAGGGAGAACACTGAAGCTTTCTTT. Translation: CASSSSVQGRENTEAFF.

CDR3 DNA: TGTGCCAGCAGCGAGGGACGGGCAGATACGCAGTATTTT. It codes for CASSEGRADTQYF. The chain joins TRBV6-5 to TRBJ2-3; tentatively, D is TRBD1 or TRBD2 (5 bases each). This CDR3 contains 13 residues. The V and J ends lost 6 bases and 4 bases respectively, with 11 bases between them. Per the germline V gene, CDR1 is MNHEY and CDR2 is SVGAGI.

DNA of the CDR3: TGCGCCAGCAGCCTCGGCAGGGGGAATGAGCAGTTCTTC. The encoded protein is CASSLGRGNEQFF. The rearrangement links TRBV4-1 to TRBJ2-1; 7 bases fit TRBD1. The V and J ends lost 4 bases and 7 bases, in that order; junction bases with no gene match: 4. This CDR3 comprises 13 residues. CDR1 and CDR2 (germline): MGHRA, YSYEKL.

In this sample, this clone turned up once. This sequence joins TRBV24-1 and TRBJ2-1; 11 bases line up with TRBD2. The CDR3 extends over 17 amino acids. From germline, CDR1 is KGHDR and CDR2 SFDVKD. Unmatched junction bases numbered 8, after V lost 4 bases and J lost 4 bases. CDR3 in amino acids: CATSESKLAGAYNEQFF. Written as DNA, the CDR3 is TGTGCCACCAGTGAGTCCAAACTAGCGGGGGCTTACAATGAGCAGTTCTTC.

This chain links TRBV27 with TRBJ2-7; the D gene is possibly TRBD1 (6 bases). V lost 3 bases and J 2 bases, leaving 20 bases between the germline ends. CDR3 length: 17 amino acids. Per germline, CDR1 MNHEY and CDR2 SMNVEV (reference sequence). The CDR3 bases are TGTGCCAGCAGTTTCCGAGGGGGAAAGGGTGTTCCCTACGAGCAGTACTTC. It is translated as CASSFRGGKGVPYEQYF.

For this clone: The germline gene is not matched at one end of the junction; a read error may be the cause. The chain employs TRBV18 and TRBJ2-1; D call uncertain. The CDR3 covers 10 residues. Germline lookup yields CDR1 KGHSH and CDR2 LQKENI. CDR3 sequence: CASSHNEQFF. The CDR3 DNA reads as TGTGCCAGCTCCCACAATGAGCAGTTCTTC.

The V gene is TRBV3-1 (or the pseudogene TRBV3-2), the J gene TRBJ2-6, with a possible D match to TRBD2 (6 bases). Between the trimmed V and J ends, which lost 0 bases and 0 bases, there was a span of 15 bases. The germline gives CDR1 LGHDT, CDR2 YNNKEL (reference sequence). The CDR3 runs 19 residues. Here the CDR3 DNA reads TGTGCCAGCAGCCAAGATTTCTCGGGGGTTTACTCTGGGGCCAACGTCCTGACTTTC. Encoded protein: CASSQDFSGVYSGANVLTF.

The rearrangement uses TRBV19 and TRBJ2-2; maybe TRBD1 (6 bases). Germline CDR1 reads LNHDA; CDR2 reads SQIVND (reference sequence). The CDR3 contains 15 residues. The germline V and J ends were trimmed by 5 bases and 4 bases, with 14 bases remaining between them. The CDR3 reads CASSEIGGPTGELFF. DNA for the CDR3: TGTGCCAGTAGTGAAATTGGGGGCCCCACCGGGGAGCTGTTTTTT.

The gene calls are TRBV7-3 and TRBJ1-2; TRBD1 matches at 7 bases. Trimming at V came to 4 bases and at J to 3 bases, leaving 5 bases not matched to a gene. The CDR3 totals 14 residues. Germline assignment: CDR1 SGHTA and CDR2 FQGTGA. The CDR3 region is CASSSSGGDYGYTF. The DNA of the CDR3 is TGTGCCAGCAGCTCCTCAGGGGGGGACTATGGCTACACCTTC.

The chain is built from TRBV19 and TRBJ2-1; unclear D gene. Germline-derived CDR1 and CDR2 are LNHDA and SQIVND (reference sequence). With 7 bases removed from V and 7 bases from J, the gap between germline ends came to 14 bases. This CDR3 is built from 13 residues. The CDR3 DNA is TGTGCCAGTACCCGGACCAACCCTAATGAGCAGTTCTTC. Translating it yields CASTRTNPNEQFF. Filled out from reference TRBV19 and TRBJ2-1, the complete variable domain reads DGGITQSPKYLFRKEGQNVTLSCEQNLNHDAMYWYRQDPGQGLRLIYYSQIVNDFQKGDIAEGYSVSREKKESFPLTVTSAQKNPTAFYLCASTRTNPNEQFFGPGTRLTVL.

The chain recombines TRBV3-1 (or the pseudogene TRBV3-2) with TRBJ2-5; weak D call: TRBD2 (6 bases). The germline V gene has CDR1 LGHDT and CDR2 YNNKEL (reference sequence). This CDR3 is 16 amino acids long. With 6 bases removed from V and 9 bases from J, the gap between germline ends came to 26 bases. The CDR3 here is CASSLPPGLFKRAQYF. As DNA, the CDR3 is TGTGCCAGCAGTCTTCCCCCGGGACTCTTCAAGAGGGCCCAGTACTTC.